These 28 T cell receptor beta chains came from one sample sequenced in a study of memory CD4+ T cells and cytomegalovirus serostatus. This table comes from immunoSEQ multiplex PCR, and its TCRdb copy is limited to in-frame clones, with some not included. The repertoire includes 50,000 to 60,000 clones, about 79% of them detected once, and roughly 0.54% sits in the top ten. Single viable CD3+CD4+CD8-CD45RO+ cells were sorted as the memory CD4+ T cells. Material for sequencing was memory CD4+ T cells from blood. Receptors were obtained from an adult in good health and CMV-seronegative.

The chain is built from TRBV9 and TRBJ2-7; tentative D call: TRBD1 (6 bases). The CDR3 is made up of 14 amino acids. CDR1 and CDR2 (germline): SGDLS, YYNGEE. Trimming shortened V by 0 bases and J by 4 bases, and 11 bases separated the two germline ends. CDR3 sequence reads: CASSVDTGKYEQYF. The CDR3, as DNA: TGTGCCAGCAGCGTAGATACAGGGAAATACGAGCAGTACTTC.

The genes are TRBV5-1 and TRBJ2-2, with D possibly TRBD1 on 5 matching bases. This CDR3 comprises 15 residues. CDR1 is SGHRS and CDR2 is YFSETQ in the germline V gene. Trimming left V 0 bases short and J 4 bases short, with 10 bases between. The chain's CDR3 is CASSLEQVRTGELFF. CDR3 sequence (DNA): TGCGCCAGCAGCTTGGAACAGGTCCGCACCGGGGAGCTGTTTTTT.

The rearrangement joins TRBV29-1 to TRBJ1-1, with 10 nucleotides matching TRBD1. Looked up from germline, CDR1 is SQVTM and CDR2 is ANQGSEA. Trimming removed 5 bases from V and 5 bases from J; junction bases left unmatched: 5. The CDR3 consists of 13 residues. The CDR3 coding sequence is TGCAGCGTTCGACAGGGGGCCCTAACTGAAGCTTTCTTT. It codes for CSVRQGALTEAFF.

This sequence joins TRBV7-2 and TRBJ2-1, with a weak D call TRBD1 (5 bases). V lost 5 bases, J lost 3 bases, and 11 bases lay in between. The CDR3 consists of 14 residues. Germline V gene sequence: CDR1 SGHTA, CDR2 FQGNSA. CDR3 in amino acids: CASSTFDSYNEQFF. The CDR3 DNA follows: TGTGCCAGCAGCACTTTTGACAGCTACAATGAGCAGTTCTTC.

The CDR3 is CASSGRDTDQPQHF. CDR3 nucleotides: TGTGCCAGCAGTGGAAGGGATACGGATCAGCCCCAGCATTTT. J is TRBJ1-5 and V is TRBV2; D is undetermined. V lost 4 bases and J 5 bases, leaving 12 bases between the germline ends. Germline V gene lookup returns CDR1 SNHLY and CDR2 FYNNEI. The CDR3 consists of 14 residues.

As regards this clone: Relative to the germline gene, one junction end is altered; a read error may explain this. Additional DNA sequences in this sample encode the identical CDR3. The chain links TRBV28 to TRBJ2-7, with 7 positions matching TRBD1. The CDR3 has 15 residues. Germline CDR1 MDHEN, CDR2 SYDVKM. CDR3 DNA: TGTGCCAGCAGTTCCCCCACAGGGGCTGCCTACGAGCAATACTTC. Translation gives CASSSPTGAAYEQYF.

The chain uses TRBV9 and TRBJ1-6, with 9 bases lining up with TRBD1. Per germline, CDR1 SGDLS and CDR2 YYNGEE. The CDR3 has 14 residues. V gave up 0 bases and J gave up 10 bases; unmatched junction bases: 2. Written as DNA, the CDR3 is TGTGCCAGCAGCGTAGGGGGGACAGGGTCACCCCTCCACTTT. Translation: CASSVGGTGSPLHF.

This clone was seen just once. This chain uses TRBV11-3 with TRBJ1-6; D ambiguous. Trimming removed 2 bases at V and 7 bases at J, with 6 bases between. Germline V gene lookup returns CDR1 SGHNT and CDR2 YENEEA. The CDR3 covers 13 residues. CDR3 sequence: CASSLSLNSPLHF. The CDR3 nucleotides read TGTGCCAGCAGCTTATCCCTAAATTCACCCCTCCACTTT.

The chain links TRBV10-3 to TRBJ1-3, with D unresolved. The CDR3 consists of 13 residues. With 6 bases removed from V and 0 bases from J, the gap between germline ends came to 6 bases. Germline CDR1 reads ENHRY; CDR2 reads SYGVKD. The CDR3 nucleotides read TGTGCCATCAGGGAGAGCTCTGGAAACACCATATATTTT. Its translation is CAIRESSGNTIYF.

V usage is TRBV28 and J usage is TRBJ1-3; D uncertain. This CDR3 contains 13 residues. V lost 2 bases and J lost 3, with 5 bases in between. CDR1 and CDR2 from the germline V gene are MDHEN and SYDVKM. CDR3 protein: CASSLNSGNTIYF. DNA of the CDR3: TGTGCCAGCAGTTTAAATAGTGGAAACACCATATATTTT.

The rearrangement joins TRBV6-1 to TRBJ2-7, with D tentatively TRBD2 (6 bases). CDR1 and CDR2 from the germline V gene are MNHNS and SASEGT. V lost 7 bases and J lost 3, with 13 bases in between. The CDR3 consists of 13 residues. CDR3: CASNPGGDYEQYF. As DNA, the CDR3 is TGTGCCAGCAACCCCGGGGGAGACTACGAGCAGTACTTC.

This clone has a single count. The chain is built from TRBV2 and TRBJ2-1, with 7 bases fitting TRBD1. The germline gives CDR1 SNHLY, CDR2 FYNNEI. The ends lost 6 bases at V and 9 bases at J; junction bases unmatched: 11. The CDR3 extends over 14 amino acids. The CDR3 loop reads CASRGTAGLGEQFF. Written as DNA, the CDR3 is TGTGCCAGCAGGGGGACAGCCGGGTTAGGTGAGCAGTTCTTC.

The V and J genes are TRBV1 and TRBJ1-2. TRBV1 is classified as a pseudogene. This CDR3 region has 16 residues. In DNA form, the CDR3 reads TGCACCAGCAGCCAAGCGGCTAGGGGCGCGGGTTATGGCTACACCTTC. This translates into CTSSQAARGAGYGYTF.

This sequence joins TRBV5-5 and TRBJ2-2; 11 nucleotides agree with TRBD1. The CDR3 covers 16 residues. The V gene end was trimmed by 4 bases and the J gene end by 4 bases; junction bases not matched to a gene: 6. CDR1 is SGHKS, CDR2 YYEKEE, per germline (reference sequence). This CDR3 reads CASSNGQGAGTGELFF. CDR3 sequence (DNA): TGTGCCAGCAGCAATGGACAGGGGGCAGGCACCGGGGAGCTGTTTTTT.

The CDR3 DNA follows: TGTGCCAGCAGCTCATTGTCGGACAGGCTCTATGGCTACACCTTC. The encoded protein is CASSSLSDRLYGYTF. This rearrangement joins TRBV5-4 to TRBJ1-2; TRBD1 matches 7 bases. V gave up 3 bases and J gave up 4 bases; unmatched junction bases: 9. The CDR3 sequence is 15 residues long. CDR1 is SGHNT and CDR2 is YYREEE in the germline V gene (reference sequence).

V is TRBV6-5 and J is TRBJ1-4; D gene ambiguous. V lost 7 bases and J lost 8, with 14 bases in between. This CDR3 spans 13 amino acids. CDR1 MNHEY and CDR2 SVGAGI come from the germline V gene. CDR3 nucleotides: TGTGCCAGCACATCCTCCTTTGGAGAAAAACTGTTTTTT. It encodes CASTSSFGEKLFF.

V is TRBV6-1 and J is TRBJ1-1, with 10 bases identical to TRBD1. CDR3 length: 14 residues. With 3 bases clipped from V and 6 bases from J, the junction kept 4 bases outside the gene matches. Germline values: CDR1 MNHNS, CDR2 SASEGT. The CDR3: CASSDRQGASEAFF. The DNA for the CDR3 is TGTGCCAGCAGTGATAGACAGGGGGCCTCTGAAGCTTTCTTT.

The table lists this clone with a count of one. The chain recombines TRBV4-1 with TRBJ2-7; 10 nucleotides match TRBD1. The CDR3 length is 15 residues. Trimming at V came to 4 bases and at J to 1 base, leaving 4 bases not matched to a gene. Germline V CDR1 and CDR2: MGHRA, YSYEKL. CDR3 DNA: TGCGCCAGCAGCCTGAGGACAGGGGGATCCTACGAGCAGTACTTC. Its translation: CASSLRTGGSYEQYF.

The chain carries TRBV2 and TRBJ1-1; 8 bases match TRBD1. Germline V gene lookup returns CDR1 SNHLY and CDR2 FYNNEI. V lost 5 bases to trimming and J lost 7 bases; unmatched junction nucleotides: 3. The CDR3 runs 12 residues. CDR3 DNA sequence: TGTGCCAGCAGTTTTGGACAGGGTGAAGCTTTCTTT. Its translation is CASSFGQGEAFF.

The V and J genes are TRBV10-3 and TRBJ2-2, with D perhaps being TRBD1 or TRBD2 (5 bases each). Trimming removed 8 bases from V and 8 bases from J, with 21 bases in between. CDR3 length: 15 residues. CDR1 and CDR2 from the germline V gene are ENHRY and SYGVKD. CDR3 bases: TGTGCCATCCCGAGTAGGGGAGAAAGAACGGGGGAGCTGTTTTTT. Protein product: CAIPSRGERTGELFF.

The chain has TRBV4-3 and TRBJ2-7, with D hard to call. This CDR3 spans 15 amino acids. Germline values: CDR1 LGHNA, CDR2 YSLEER. Trimming cost V 0 bases and J 3 bases, with 12 bases left between them. CDR3 DNA: TGCGCCAGCAGCCAAGACCCAGGCCCCGGCTACGAGCAGTACTTC. It encodes CASSQDPGPGYEQYF.

This rearrangement joins TRBV4-2 to TRBJ1-1, with D perhaps matching TRBD1 (5 bases). The CDR3 runs 12 residues. Looked up from germline, CDR1 is LGHNA and CDR2 is YNFKEQ. The germline V and J ends were trimmed by 5 bases and 6 bases, with 10 bases remaining between them. The CDR3 spells CASSNPGPEAFF. CDR3 bases: TGTGCCAGCAGCAATCCGGGGCCTGAAGCTTTCTTT.

The V and J genes are TRBV5-5 and TRBJ2-2, with a weak D call TRBD2 (6 bases). The CDR3 extends over 15 amino acids. Germline V lookup: CDR1 SGHKS, CDR2 YYEKEE (reference sequence). Trimming left V 6 bases short and J 2 bases short, with 14 bases between. The CDR3 DNA follows: TGTGCCAGCACCCCTAGCGTGGTCAACACCGGGGAGCTGTTTTTT. Protein product: CASTPSVVNTGELFF.

This chain uses TRBV7-2 with TRBJ1-1; D is undetermined. Germline V gene data show CDR1 as SGHTA and CDR2 as FQGNSA. The CDR3 has 12 residues. Trimming stripped 4 bases from V and 9 bases from J, with 12 bases between. This CDR3 is CASSYRGQKAFF. The CDR3 coding sequence is TGTGCCAGCAGCTATCGAGGGCAGAAAGCTTTCTTT.

The chain is built from TRBV28 and TRBJ1-5; a weak D match, TRBD1 (6 bases). This CDR3 has 14 residues. Trimming pared 6 bases from V and 3 bases from J, leaving 12 bases between. CDR1 MDHEN and CDR2 SYDVKM come from the germline V gene. Written as DNA, the CDR3 is TGTGCCAGCAGGGCGACAGGCAACAATCAGCCCCAGCATTTT. Protein sequence: CASRATGNNQPQHF.

The J gene is TRBJ2-2, the V gene TRBV2; TRBD2 agrees at 8 bases. The CDR3 consists of 16 residues. Looked up from germline, CDR1 is SNHLY and CDR2 is FYNNEI. V shed 6 bases and J 0 bases; nucleotides not matched to a gene: 6. Written as DNA, the CDR3 is TGTGCCAGCAGAGAGCTTAGCGGGGCGAACACCGGGGAGCTGTTTTTT. Translating it yields CASRELSGANTGELFF.

The J gene is TRBJ2-5, the V gene TRBV25-1; D gene unclear. CDR3 length: 11 amino acids. Germline-derived CDR1 and CDR2 are MGHDK and SYGVNS. V lost 0 bases and J 5 bases, leaving 1 base between the germline ends. The CDR3 loop reads CASSEYETQYF. In nucleotides, the CDR3 is TGTGCCAGCAGTGAATACGAGACCCAGTACTTC.

V gene TRBV7-9 combines with J gene TRBJ2-3, with 13 nucleotides matching TRBD2. Germline V gene sequence: CDR1 SEHNR, CDR2 FQNEAQ (reference sequence). Trimming removed 5 bases from V and 1 base from J; junction bases left unmatched: 12. The CDR3 extends over 19 amino acids. CDR3 residues: CASSQGLAGLTVGTDTQYF. The CDR3 DNA is TGTGCCAGCAGCCAGGGACTAGCGGGGTTGACGGTCGGCACAGATACGCAGTATTTT. Full variable domain (rest looked up from reference TRBV7-9 and TRBJ2-3): DTGVSQNPRHKITKRGQNVTFRCDPISEHNRLYWYRQTLGQGPEFLTYFQNEAQLEKSRLLSDRFSAERPKGSFSTLEIQRTEQGDSAMYLCASSQGLAGLTVGTDTQYFGPGTRLTVL.